A selection of T cell receptor beta chains follows, all from one sample in a study of CD8+CD57+ T cells in acquired aplastic anemia. From the reads, TCRdb called clonotypes with MiXCR, one entry per CDR3 protein. The data show about 270,000 distinct CDR3 sequences, 56% seen once. Source material: sorted CD4+, CD8+, or CD8+CD57+ T cells (not recorded which) from PBMCs. These TCRs come from a human donor with severe aplastic anemia or a healthy control (not recorded which). The CDR3 runs from the conserved cysteine through the conserved F or W. Fields, in order: V gene, D gene, clone size, J gene, CDR3 DNA, CDR3 protein. A D gene is named only where the DNA matches it firmly. Some rows mark clone size as missing; the rest say once, few, many or name a class of expanded clone.

>TRBV24-1|.|.|TRBJ1-1
TGTGCCACCAGTGGAACAGGTTCGGCCAACACTGAAGCTTTCTTT
CATSGTGSANTEAFF
>TRBV2|.|.|TRBJ2-6
TGTGCCAGCAGTTTCGACAGCTCTGGGGCCAACGTCCTGACTTTC
CASSFDSSGANVLTF
>TRBV19|TRBD1|many|TRBJ1-5
TGTGCCAGTAGTGGCCGGACAGGGACGGACCAGCCCCAGCATTTT
CASSGRTGTDQPQHF
>TRBV20-1|.|.|TRBJ2-7
TGCAGTGCTAGAGGACCCTCCGAGCAGTACTTC
CSARGPSEQYF
>TRBV14|.|many|TRBJ2-3
TGTGCCAGCAGCGGACGGGGGGCCTTCACAGATACGCAGTATTTT
CASSGRGAFTDTQYF
>TRBV7-9|TRBD2|few|TRBJ2-2
TGTGCCAGCAGCTTTACTCTCGCTAGCGGAAGTAGCACCGGGGAGCTGTTTTTT
CASSFTLASGSSTGELFF
>TRBV19|.|many|TRBJ1-2
TGTGCCAGTAGATCACAGGGAGCAAAAGGCTACACCTTC
CASRSQGAKGYTF
>TRBV7-9|.|once|TRBJ1-1
TGTGCCAGCAGCTTAGTATTCGCTGAAGCTTTCTTT
CASSLVFAEAFF
>TRBV20-1|TRBD2|.|TRBJ2-7
TGCAGTGCCCTAGCCGGGGGGGCATTCCCCTCCTACGAGCAGTACTTC
CSALAGGAFPSYEQYF
>TRBV25-1|.|.|TRBJ2-7
TGTGCCAGCAGTGATTCGTGGGCCGAGCAGTACTTC
CASSDSWAEQYF
>TRBV7-8|.|few|TRBJ1-3
TGTGCCAGCAGACAGTTGGGCTCTGGAAACACCATATATTTT
CASRQLGSGNTIYF
>TRBV25-1|.|.|TRBJ1-3
TGTGCCAGCAGTGCAACTAGGGGGTCGGGAAACACCATATATTTT
CASSATRGSGNTIYF
>TRBV19|TRBD1|many|TRBJ1-1
TGTGCCAGTAGTATTCTTCGACAGGGGGCATCGAACACTGAAGCTTTCTTT
CASSILRQGASNTEAFF
>TRBV7-6|.|.|TRBJ1-5
TGTGCCAGCAGCTTAACGGGACTTCGGCCCCAGCATTTT
CASSLTGLRPQHF
>TRBV20-1|.|.|TRBJ2-5
TGCAGTGCTAGAGCTCCCCGAGGAGGAGAGACCCAGTACTTC
CSARAPRGGETQYF
>TRBV5-1|.|.|TRBJ1-1
TGCGCCGGCAGTTTGGGGTGGGGCACTGAAGCTTTCTTT
CAGSLGWGTEAFF
>TRBV7-9|.|.|TRBJ2-1
TGTGCCAGCAGCTCCCCGGGGGGCGCTTTTAGCAATGAGCAGTTCTTC
CASSSPGGAFSNEQFF
>TRBV14|.|.|TRBJ2-1
TGTGCCAGCAGCCATGCAAATGAGCAGTTCTTC
CASSHANEQFF
>TRBV19|.|.|TRBJ1-5
TGTGCCAGTAGTCGGGCAGGCAATCAGCCCCAGCATTTT
CASSRAGNQPQHF
>TRBV5-8|.|many|TRBJ1-6
TGTGCCAGCAGCTCCCAGGGACTCACTAATTCACCCCTCCACTTT
CASSSQGLTNSPLHF
>TRBV2|.|many|TRBJ2-3
TGTGCCAGCAGTGACGTAGGACAGCTATCAGATACGCAGTATTTT
CASSDVGQLSDTQYF
>TRBV7-9|.|many|TRBJ2-3
TGTGCCAGCAGCGCCAGGACGGGTGGGGATACGCAGTATTTT
CASSARTGGDTQYF
>TRBV9|.|few|TRBJ1-5
TGTGCCAGCAGCGTAGATCCGTCAGGCAATCAGCCCCAGCATTTT
CASSVDPSGNQPQHF
>TRBV20-1|.|.|TRBJ2-7
TGCAGTGCTAGAGTTGAGAAGTCCGAGCAGTACTTC
CSARVEKSEQYF